These 17 T cell receptor beta chains were sequenced from one sample in a study of blood T cells in healthy people across ages (dated by TCRdb to between 2015 and 2017). Receptor libraries were prepared by 5' RACE. TCRdb lists the instrument as Illumina HiSeq 2500. A second roughly 7 to 11 cycle PCR used a sample-barcoded 5' primer and a J-beta primer mix. The raw public data were reprocessed by TCRdb itself: fastp quality trimming at Q25, MiXCR clonotype calling, in-frame beta chains only. Rows with one shared CDR3 protein collapse into an entry with the most common genes and DNA. The table for this sample lists more than 1,000,000 distinct CDR3 sequences; almost 25% of them were counted only once. Less than 0.75% of the sample lies in the top ten. The same sample was also studied in work on T cells of mothers and their children.

The sequenced material came from blood. These receptors originate from a girl aged 2 to 10 in good health.

This clonotype has only a few counts. CDR3 bases: TGTGCCAGCAGCTTAGAATGGGACTACAATGAGCAGTTCTTC. Translated: CASSLEWDYNEQFF. This chain uses TRBV7-8 with TRBJ2-1; D unclear. Germline CDR1 and CDR2: SGHVS and FQNEAQ. CDR3 length: 14 amino acids. V was cut by 1 base and J by 3 bases, with 7 bases left in between. The full variable domain, completed using reference TRBV7-8 and TRBJ2-1, is GAGVSQSPRYKVAKRGQDVALRCDPISGHVSLFWYQQALGQGPEFLTYFQNEAQLDKSGLPSDRFFAERPEGSVSTLKIQRTQQEDSAVYLCASSLEWDYNEQFFGPGTRLTVL.

About this clonotype itself: One end of the junction does not line up with germline, which may come from a read error. CDR3 nucleotide sequence: TGCAGTGCTTGGGGACAGGAAACGGGCTATGGCTGCACCTTC. This encodes CSAWGQETGYGCTF. The J gene is TRBJ1-2, the V gene TRBV20-1; TRBD1 agrees at 8 bases. CDR1 DFQATT and CDR2 SNEGSKA come from the germline V gene (reference sequence). The CDR3 consists of 14 residues.

The chain has TRBV29-1 and TRBJ2-5; D uncertain. V lost 4 bases and J lost 2, with 11 bases in between. CDR1 SQVTM and CDR2 ANQGSEA come from the germline V gene. This CDR3 comprises 13 residues. CDR3 loop: CSVADDQQETQYF. CDR3 coding DNA: TGCAGCGTTGCGGACGACCAACAAGAGACCCAGTACTTC.

This clonotype was counted a few times. The chain is built from TRBV15 and TRBJ2-5; D not certain. This CDR3 comprises 13 residues. Between the trimmed V and J ends, which lost 6 bases and 2 bases, there was a span of 10 bases. Germline V gives CDR1 LNHNV, CDR2 YYDKDF (reference sequence). As DNA, the CDR3 is TGTGCCACCAGTCCGGGCCCGCAAGAGACCCAGTACTTC. This sequence encodes CATSPGPQETQYF.

This chain links TRBV20-1 with TRBJ2-4; the match to TRBD2 covers 9 bases. With V trimmed by 5 bases and J by 3 bases, 14 bases remained unmatched. The CDR3 is 17 amino acids. Germline CDR1 is DFQATT and CDR2 is SNEGSKA (reference sequence). The CDR3 spells CSARYSGRFPGKNIQYF. The CDR3 coding sequence is TGCAGTGCTCGCTATAGCGGGAGATTTCCGGGCAAAAACATTCAGTACTTC.

Details on this clonotype: One end of the junction varies from germline; a read error may be responsible. The chain has TRBV29-1 and TRBJ2-6, with D maybe TRBD1 (5 bases). This CDR3 comprises 14 residues. CDR1 is SQVTM and CDR2 is ANQGSEA in the germline V gene. The CDR3 nucleotides read TGCAGCGTTGAGGCCTACTCTGGGGCCAACGCCCTGACTTTC. Amino acid sequence: CSVEAYSGANALTF.

V is TRBV7-2 and J is TRBJ2-5, with TRBD2 identical over 8 bases. The CDR3 is made up of 16 amino acids. The V gene end was trimmed by 4 bases and the J gene end by 4 bases; junction bases not matched to a gene: 11. Germline values: CDR1 SGHTA, CDR2 FQGNSA. The CDR3 DNA follows: TGTGCCAGCAGCTCCAGCCCGGGACTAGGACGAGAGACCCAGTACTTC. Residues: CASSSSPGLGRETQYF.

The chain is built from TRBV29-1 and TRBJ2-2; no definite D call. V was shortened by 6 bases and J by 1 base, with 9 bases between the two germline ends. The CDR3 runs to 13 residues. The germline V gene encodes CDR1 SQVTM and CDR2 ANQGSEA. CDR3 loop: CSVTLRNTGELFF. CDR3 in DNA: TGCAGCGTGACCCTGAGGAACACCGGGGAGCTGTTTTTT.

V is TRBV7-2 and J is TRBJ2-4; tentative D call: TRBD2 (5 bases). CDR1 SGHTA and CDR2 FQGNSA come from the germline V gene. This CDR3 is 15 amino acids long. V dropped 5 bases and J dropped 0 bases, with 11 bases sitting between them. CDR3: CASSGGLLAKNIQYF. CDR3 bases: TGTGCCAGCAGCGGTGGACTTCTAGCCAAAAACATTCAGTACTTC.

The V gene is TRBV20-1, the J gene TRBJ2-1, with 11 bases matching TRBD1. The ends lost 4 bases at V and 5 bases at J; junction bases unmatched: 7. Germline V gene sequence: CDR1 DFQATT, CDR2 SNEGSKA (reference sequence). CDR3 length: 15 residues. The CDR3 is CSATTGQGGHNEQFF. For the CDR3, the DNA is TGCAGTGCTACGACGGGACAGGGGGGCCACAATGAGCAGTTCTTC.

This clonotype has more than one count but fewer than ten. The chain recombines TRBV7-2 with TRBJ1-4; D is undetermined. V lost 0 bases, J lost 7 bases, and 15 bases lay in between. The CDR3 has 16 residues. In germline, CDR1 is SGHTA, CDR2 FQGNSA. As DNA, the CDR3 is TGTGCCAGCAGCTTAGCCGCCGGGGAAGAGGCTGAAAAACTGTTTTTT. Protein sequence: CASSLAAGEEAEKLFF. Together with reference TRBV7-2 and TRBJ1-4, the CDR3 gives the full variable domain: GAGVSQSPSNKVTEKGKDVELRCDPISGHTALYWYRQSLGQGLEFLIYFQGNSAPDKSGLPSDRFSAERTGGSVSTLTIQRTQQEDSAVYLCASSLAAGEEAEKLFFGSGTQLSVL.

The gene calls are TRBV12-3 or TRBV12-4 and TRBJ2-1; the D gene is possibly TRBD2 (5 bases). V lost 5 bases to trimming and J lost 3 bases, with 8 bases between them. The CDR3 sequence is 13 residues long. This CDR3 is CASSAGLYNEQFF. CDR3 DNA: TGTGCCAGCAGTGCCGGACTCTACAATGAGCAGTTCTTC.

This clonotype was seen only once. This rearrangement joins TRBV7-9 to TRBJ1-1, with D unclear. Germline V CDR1 and CDR2: SEHNR, FQNEAQ (reference sequence). Trimming cost V 5 bases and J 4 bases, with 14 bases left between them. The CDR3 spans 14 residues. The CDR3 loop is CASSPLPKSTEAFF. DNA for the CDR3: TGTGCCAGCAGCCCCTTGCCCAAGAGCACTGAAGCTTTCTTT.

The rearrangement joins TRBV7-2 to TRBJ2-5, with unresolved D. The DNA end is a closer match to TRBJ2-7, so the J assignment may be wrong. CDR1 is SGHTA and CDR2 is FQGNSA in the germline V gene. The CDR3 runs to 15 residues. In DNA, the CDR3 is TGTGCCAGCAGCTTAGCGGAGCCCATACCGGCCGAGCAGTACTTC. Translation gives CASSLAEPIPAEQYF.

The chain carries TRBV24-1 and TRBJ2-7; D tentatively reads TRBD1 or TRBD2 (5 bases each). V was clipped by 4 bases and J by 6 bases, with 12 bases between them. CDR3 length: 13 residues. The germline V gene has CDR1 KGHDR and CDR2 SFDVKD. The CDR3 nucleotides read TGTGCCACCAGTGAGGGGACGATGGGCGAGCAGTACTTC. Protein product: CATSEGTMGEQYF.

This clonotype was seen a few times. The gene calls are TRBV28 and TRBJ2-1; 8 nucleotides match TRBD2. Germline CDR1 is MDHEN and CDR2 is SYDVKM. The CDR3 is 16 residues long. V was clipped by 5 bases and J by 0 bases; unmatched bases: 6. The DNA for the CDR3 is TGTGCCAGCAGTCCCGGGCGGGGGGACTCCTACAATGAGCAGTTCTTC. Translated, it gives CASSPGRGDSYNEQFF.

This chain uses TRBV28 with TRBJ2-2, with a tentative D call TRBD1 (6 bases). In germline, CDR1 is MDHEN, CDR2 SYDVKM. Deletions cut 7 bases from V and 6 bases from J, with 18 bases between. The CDR3 length is 15 residues. The CDR3 bases are TGTGCCAGCAATTTCCCTGGGGACAAATCCGGGGAGCTGTTTTTT. Encoded protein: CASNFPGDKSGELFF.